The 11 T cell receptor beta chains below come from one sample, sequenced in a study of shared clonotypes between healthy human individuals. The protocol was immunoSEQ multiplex PCR, while the TCRdb copy is restricted to in-frame clones and leaves out a portion. This sample has around 1.1 million clones, with 70% to 80% found just once. What was sequenced was memory CD4+ T cells from PBMCs. Stated subset: CD45RA-negative fraction. Every receptor here comes from a man between 18 and 35 years old in good health. Some clones in this sample may be carry-over from other donors' samples.

The sample holds a few counts of this clone. J is TRBJ2-5 and V is TRBV6-1, with 8 bases that match TRBD2. The CDR3 extends over 12 amino acids. The J segment lost 9 bases and the V segment lost 2 bases, leaving 2 bases of the junction unmatched. Germline CDR1 reads MNHNS; CDR2 reads SASEGT. The CDR3 is CASSESGGAQYF. CDR3 bases: TGTGCCAGCAGTGAATCCGGGGGGGCCCAGTACTTC.

The genes are TRBV5-1 and TRBJ2-2; D gene unclear. The CDR3 contains 18 residues. CDR1 SGHRS and CDR2 YFSETQ come from the germline V gene. Trimming left V 0 bases short and J 1 base short, with 16 bases between. The CDR3 nucleotides read TGCGCCAGCAGCTTGGAACTAACCAAAACACAGAACACCGGGGAGCTGTTTTTT. Encoded protein: CASSLELTKTQNTGELFF.

This chain links TRBV11-3 with TRBJ2-7, with a tentative D call TRBD2 (6 bases). V lost 5 bases, J lost 7 bases, and 15 bases lay in between. The CDR3 is 13 residues long. In germline, CDR1 is SGHNT, CDR2 YENEEA. The CDR3 DNA sequence: TGTGCCAGCAGCCCGGGACTGGCTAGGGAGCAGTACTTC. It specifies CASSPGLAREQYF.

This clone occurred many times. Written as DNA, the CDR3 is TGTGCCACCGTTCGGGGGCAGGCGAACACTGAAGCTTTCTTT. Translated: CATVRGQANTEAFF. This chain joins TRBV15 and TRBJ1-1; the D gene is possibly TRBD1 (6 bases). V gave up 8 bases and J gave up 1 base, with 14 bases separating them. The germline V gene has CDR1 LNHNV and CDR2 YYDKDF (reference sequence). The CDR3 has 14 amino acids.

This chain joins TRBV5-6 and TRBJ2-7; TRBD1 might be the D (6 bases). In germline, CDR1 is SGHDT, CDR2 YYEEEE. The CDR3 has 14 amino acids. Trimming cost V 3 bases and J 4 bases, with 14 bases left between them. CDR3 bases: TGTGCCAGCAGCTCATGGGACACCCCTTACGAGCAGTACTTC. Translating gives CASSSWDTPYEQYF.

The rearrangement uses TRBV18 and TRBJ1-4, with 7 bases fitting TRBD1. Trimming at V came to 6 bases and at J to 2 bases, leaving 9 bases not matched to a gene. This CDR3 is 16 amino acids long. Per the germline V gene, CDR1 is KGHSH and CDR2 is LQKENI. CDR3 coding DNA: TGTGCCAGCTCCCGGACAGGAGGGGGGACTAATGAAAAACTGTTTTTT. Translation: CASSRTGGGTNEKLFF.

The CDR3 DNA reads TGTGCCAGCAGCTTGGGACGCTTGGTGGGCTACACCTTC. Amino acid sequence: CASSLGRLVGYTF. The V gene is TRBV5-6, the J gene TRBJ1-2; no reliable D call. The CDR3 is made up of 13 amino acids. The V gene lost 0 bases and the J gene lost 8 bases, with 11 bases spanning the gap. Germline V gene lookup returns CDR1 SGHDT and CDR2 YYEEEE.

About this clone: Within the sample, other DNA sequences also encode this same CDR3. The rearrangement uses TRBV5-5 and TRBJ1-5, with D maybe TRBD1 (6 bases). This CDR3 is built from 14 residues. V shed 2 bases and J shed 4 bases, with 10 bases lying between them. Germline V gene sequence: CDR1 SGHKS, CDR2 YYEKEE (reference sequence). CDR3 region: CASSLQGGNQPQHF. Written as DNA, the CDR3 is TGTGCCAGCAGCTTACAGGGAGGTAATCAGCCCCAGCATTTT.

The chain uses TRBV6-1 and TRBJ2-1; 10 nucleotides match TRBD1. The CDR3 sequence is 13 residues long. Germline trimming cut 6 bases from V and 10 bases from J; bases unmatched to any gene: 6. Per germline, CDR1 MNHNS and CDR2 SASEGT. This CDR3 reads CASSRDRGPEQFF. The CDR3 DNA follows: TGTGCCAGCAGCCGGGACAGGGGCCCCGAGCAGTTCTTC.

The rearrangement joins TRBV6-5 to TRBJ1-4; D is undetermined. The CDR3 is made up of 14 amino acids. Per germline, CDR1 MNHEY and CDR2 SVGAGI. Trimming took 0 bases from V and 11 from J, leaving 13 bases between them. CDR3 sequence: CASSYSKGFTKLFF. The CDR3 DNA sequence: TGTGCCAGCAGTTACTCTAAGGGCTTTACCAAACTGTTTTTT.

The chain carries TRBV11-2 and TRBJ1-2; D unclear. Germline lookup yields CDR1 SGHAT and CDR2 FQNNGV. The CDR3 spans 14 residues. Deletions cut 5 bases from V and 4 bases from J, with 14 bases between. The CDR3 DNA reads as TGTGCCAGCAGCGCATTGAGGTGGGGCTATGGCTACACCTTC. Translating it yields CASSALRWGYGYTF. The whole variable domain, filled in from reference TRBV11-2 and TRBJ1-2, reads EAGVAQSPRYKIIEKRQSVAFWCNPISGHATLYWYQQILGQGPKLLIQFQNNGVVDDSQLPKDRFSAERLKGVDSTLKIQPAKLEDSAVYLCASSALRWGYGYTFGSGTRLTVV.